This TCR beta chain comes out of a study of sequential checkpoint blockade in melanoma. For the study at large: Maintenance nivolumab came after either treatment sequence.

Libraries were prepared by immunoSEQ multiplex PCR; TCRdb keeps only in-frame clonotypes and omits some of them. The sample carries about 28,000 clones, approximately 80% recorded once. Described treatment: randomized to nivolumab then ipilimumab (arm A) or the reverse (arm B). This clone is large (0.1 to 1%). The CDR3 is 15 residues long. The germline gives CDR1 LGHNA, CDR2 YSLEER. Trimming left V 4 bases short and J 1 base short, with 14 bases between. This TCR came from a human donor with melanoma. Sequenced material: CD8+ T cells sorted from blood (inferred from file names), taken from a patient given nivolumab and ipilimumab in sequence. This rearrangement joins TRBV4-3 to TRBJ2-7, with TRBD2 as a possible D gene (5 bases). The CDR3 bases are TGCGCCAGCAGCCCGGAGCGGTCTACGTCCTACGAGCAGTACTTC. Translated: CASSPERSTSYEQYF.